The 16 T cell receptor beta chains listed next were all sequenced from one sample in a study of post-analysis software for immune sequencing data. Every TCR beta cDNA library bore unique molecular identifiers. TCRdb processed the PCR reads anew with MiXCR; each CDR3 protein has one entry. The sample comprises about 160,000 distinct CDR3 sequences, about 36% of which are singletons, and 25% to 35% rests with the top ten. The input for sequencing was blood, taken after autologous hematopoietic stem cell transplantation. These receptors came from a girl aged 5 to 17 with multiple sclerosis.

This clonotype appeared a few times. The V gene is TRBV12-3 or TRBV12-4, the J gene TRBJ1-5, with TRBD1 as a possible D gene (6 bases). V was cut by 2 bases and J by 6 bases, with 11 bases left in between. This CDR3 is built from 14 residues. In DNA, the CDR3 is TGTGCCAGCAGTTTATCGGGGGGCAGTCAGCCCCAGCATTTT. Encoded protein: CASSLSGGSQPQHF.

Regarding this clonotype: Being one base from a much bigger clone, this may be a read error. This rearrangement joins TRBV29-1 to TRBJ1-2, with D unresolved. Germline V lookup: CDR1 SQVTM, CDR2 ANQGSEA. The CDR3 spans 13 residues. Trimming cost V 7 bases and J 1 base, with 13 bases left between them. CDR3 coding DNA: TGCAGCGCTGCGGAGGGTGATAACTATGGCTACACCTTC. Protein: CSAAEGDNYGYTF.

The rearrangement links TRBV9 to TRBJ2-7, with 11 bases lining up with TRBD2. This CDR3 has 15 amino acids. V dropped 3 bases and J dropped 3; count of bases not matched to a gene: 5. In germline, CDR1 is SGDLS, CDR2 YYNGEE. In DNA, the CDR3 is TGTGCCAGCAGCGCCGAAACTAGCGGGAGCTACGAGCAGTACTTC. Its translation is CASSAETSGSYEQYF.

This clonotype showed up just a few times. This rearrangement joins TRBV29-1 to TRBJ1-5, with D possibly matching TRBD1 (5 bases). Germline V gives CDR1 SQVTM, CDR2 ANQGSEA. Trimming shortened V by 2 bases and J by 1 base, and 6 bases separated the two germline ends. The CDR3 runs to 13 residues. CDR3 residues: CSVESGSNQPQHF. The CDR3 nucleotides read TGCAGCGTTGAATCAGGGAGCAATCAGCCCCAGCATTTT.

This clonotype was detected a few times. The chain links TRBV11-1 to TRBJ2-7; 7 nucleotides line up with TRBD2. The CDR3 has 18 residues. Germline V gene sequence: CDR1 SGHAT, CDR2 FQDESV (reference sequence). After removal of 5 bases from V and 4 bases from J, the junction contained 20 bases not matched to a gene. CDR3 bases: TGTGCCAGCAGCCCACTAAGCCACTTAGCGGGCGGACCGTACGAGCAGTACTTC. Translation gives CASSPLSHLAGGPYEQYF.

This chain links TRBV12-3 or TRBV12-4 with TRBJ1-2; TRBD1 matches 11 bases. The junction had 6 bases not matched to a gene; V was cut back by 5 bases and J by 1 base. This CDR3 has 16 residues. The CDR3: CASSVSGQGGNYGYTF. Here the CDR3 DNA reads TGTGCCAGCAGTGTGTCGGGACAGGGGGGTAACTATGGCTACACCTTC.

The rearrangement uses TRBV28 and TRBJ1-1; the match to TRBD1 covers 9 bases. CDR1 and CDR2 (germline): MDHEN, SYDVKM. This CDR3 has 17 residues. Germline trimming cut 2 bases from V and 1 base from J; bases unmatched to any gene: 8. This CDR3 reads CASSLDGQGPANTEAFF. The CDR3 DNA is TGTGCCAGCAGTTTAGATGGACAGGGGCCGGCGAACACTGAAGCTTTCTTT.

This clonotype was found many times. The chain links TRBV20-1 to TRBJ2-1, with D hard to call. V gave up 3 bases and J gave up 9 bases, with 12 bases separating them. The CDR3 consists of 12 residues. CDR1 is DFQATT, CDR2 SNEGSKA, per germline (reference sequence). The CDR3 protein is CSARVRSTEQFF. The CDR3 DNA reads TGCAGTGCTAGGGTTAGATCGACTGAGCAGTTCTTC.

This clonotype was counted between two and nine times. The rearrangement joins TRBV9 to TRBJ2-3, with D possibly TRBD1 on 5 matching bases. This CDR3 is 23 amino acids long. Germline-derived CDR1 and CDR2 are SGDLS and YYNGEE. V was trimmed by 1 base and J by 1 base, leaving 34 bases between them. CDR3 amino acids: CASSVRVTGEQFRGSDGTDTQYF. DNA of the CDR3: TGTGCCAGCAGCGTACGTGTAACGGGCGAGCAGTTTAGGGGCTCTGACGGCACAGATACGCAGTATTTT.

The rearrangement uses TRBV20-1 and TRBJ2-5, with D possibly matching TRBD1 (6 bases). TRBJ2-7 explains the end of the DNA better; the J call may be wrong. CDR3 length: 12 residues. Germline V gives CDR1 DFQATT, CDR2 SNEGSKA (reference sequence). The CDR3 sequence is CSAVDRYYEQYF. CDR3 DNA: TGCAGTGCTGTGGACAGATACTACGAGCAGTACTTC.

The gene calls are TRBV12-3 or TRBV12-4 and TRBJ2-1; 11 bases align to TRBD2. Unmatched junction bases numbered 8, after V lost 6 bases and J lost 4 bases. The length of the CDR3 is 16 residues. The CDR3 reads CASSQGTSGFYNEQFF. The CDR3 nucleotides are TGTGCCAGCAGCCAAGGGACTAGCGGTTTTTACAATGAGCAGTTCTTC.

The V and J genes are TRBV4-3 and TRBJ2-1, with 9 bases aligning to TRBD2. The DNA end lines up better with TRBJ2-7; the J call may be wrong. The CDR3 runs 17 residues. Germline V CDR1 and CDR2: LGHNA, YSLEER. DNA of the CDR3: TGCGCCAGCAGCCAAGGACTAGCGGCAGGCTCCTACAATGAGCAGTACTTC. Translated: CASSQGLAAGSYNEQYF.

This clonotype occurred a few times. This chain uses TRBV20-1 with TRBJ2-5; the D call may be TRBD1 or TRBD2 (5 bases each). There are 13 residues in the CDR3. The V gene lost 6 bases and the J gene lost 5 bases, with 16 bases spanning the gap. The germline V gene has CDR1 DFQATT and CDR2 SNEGSKA (reference sequence). CDR3: CSAIGALRETQYF. The CDR3 nucleotides read TGCAGTGCCATCGGGGCTTTAAGGGAGACCCAGTACTTC.

This clonotype was found a few times. The rearrangement joins TRBV29-1 to TRBJ1-1; D is unresolved. The germline V gene encodes CDR1 SQVTM and CDR2 ANQGSEA. This CDR3 region has 13 residues. The V gene lost 4 bases and the J gene lost 6 bases, with 15 bases spanning the gap. The DNA for the CDR3 is TGCAGCGTTGTGGCCCGGGAAGGATCTGAAGCTTTCTTT. This encodes CSVVAREGSEAFF.

This clonotype was picked up many times. The V gene is TRBV7-2, the J gene TRBJ2-1, with 8 bases fitting TRBD1. This CDR3 spans 14 amino acids. The junction had 3 bases not matched to a gene; V was cut back by 2 bases and J by 6 bases. CDR1 and CDR2 (germline): SGHTA, FQGNSA. This CDR3 is CASSLQGASNEQFF. The CDR3, as DNA: TGTGCCAGCAGCTTACAGGGGGCTAGCAATGAGCAGTTCTTC.

V is TRBV3-1 and J is TRBJ2-5; D possibly corresponds to TRBD2 (5 bases). V shed 1 base and J shed 4 bases, with 10 bases lying between them. The CDR3 runs 14 residues. Germline values: CDR1 LGHDT, CDR2 YNNKEL (reference sequence). CDR3 in amino acids: CASSQAGRGETQYF. In nucleotides, the CDR3 is TGTGCCAGCAGCCAAGCCGGACGGGGAGAGACCCAGTACTTC.